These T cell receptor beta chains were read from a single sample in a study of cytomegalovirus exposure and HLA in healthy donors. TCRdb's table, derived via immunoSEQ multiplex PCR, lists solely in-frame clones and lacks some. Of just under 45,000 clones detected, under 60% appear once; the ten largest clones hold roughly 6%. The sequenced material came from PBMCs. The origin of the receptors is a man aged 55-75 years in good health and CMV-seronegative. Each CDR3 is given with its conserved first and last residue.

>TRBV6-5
CASTSGRAGDNEQFF
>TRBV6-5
CASSYSKGATNNEQFF
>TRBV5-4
CASSLAGTDTQYF
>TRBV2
CASSERQGMANVLTF
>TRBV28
CASSLFPAEAFF
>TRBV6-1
CASSALAGGSNEQFF
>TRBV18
CASSTGTAGGWTEAFF
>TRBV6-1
CASMGPGSNTGELFF
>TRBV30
CAWSGQDRVQPQHF
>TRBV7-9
CASSLGLAGQETQYF
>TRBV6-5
CASSVGLAGAGEQYF
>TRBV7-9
CASSLAGDSYGYTF
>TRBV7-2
CASSAQIMNTEAFF
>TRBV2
CASSSIGQGAGANVLTF
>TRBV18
CASSLDRIGSPLHF
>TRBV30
CAWSSSDRVNTEAFF
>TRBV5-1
CASSLFSGSYEQYF
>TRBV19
CASSIDSSTNYGYTF
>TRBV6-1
CASSWTGREQPQHF
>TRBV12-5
CASGGSGQETQYF
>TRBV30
CAWNPGSDQPQHF
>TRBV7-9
CASSPRDRGRETQYF
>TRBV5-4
CASSPGEGPYNEQFF
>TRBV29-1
CSVDFPGQRSYEQYF
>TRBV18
CASSPGQGVAEQYF
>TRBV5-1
CASNLRGPADTQYF
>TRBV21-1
CASSKVQTYEQYF
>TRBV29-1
CSVEGLLMEQYF
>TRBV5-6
CASSLGTGGKYF
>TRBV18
CASSPQGNSNQPQHF
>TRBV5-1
CASSLGQGDYGYTF
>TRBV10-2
CASSRQGPGNTIYF
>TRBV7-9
CASRPLRATNEKLFF
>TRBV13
CASSSRVTGGSGANVLTF
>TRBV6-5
CASKREPGGGEQFF
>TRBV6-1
CASRTGGGLNSEAFF
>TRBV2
CASSSGTGAAIQYF
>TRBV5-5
CASSLYFQGSEQYF
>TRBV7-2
CASSFEQPNANTEAFF
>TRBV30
CAWSRTGSEAFF
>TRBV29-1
CSVGGNNYGYTF
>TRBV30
CAWRSFSVYNEQFF